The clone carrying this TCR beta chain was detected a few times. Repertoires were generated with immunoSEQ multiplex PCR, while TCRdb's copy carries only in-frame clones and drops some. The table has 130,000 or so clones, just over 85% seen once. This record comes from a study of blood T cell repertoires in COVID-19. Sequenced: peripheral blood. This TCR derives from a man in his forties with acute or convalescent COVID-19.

Here the CDR3 DNA reads TGTGCCTGGAGGAGCGGGGCTTCCTACGAGCAGTACTTC. This translates into CAWRSGASYEQYF. The rearrangement joins TRBV30 to TRBJ2-7; 7 nucleotides match TRBD2. Germline lookup yields CDR1 GTSNPN and CDR2 SVGIG (reference sequence). The CDR3 contains 13 residues. V lost 3 bases to trimming and J lost 1 base; unmatched junction nucleotides: 3.